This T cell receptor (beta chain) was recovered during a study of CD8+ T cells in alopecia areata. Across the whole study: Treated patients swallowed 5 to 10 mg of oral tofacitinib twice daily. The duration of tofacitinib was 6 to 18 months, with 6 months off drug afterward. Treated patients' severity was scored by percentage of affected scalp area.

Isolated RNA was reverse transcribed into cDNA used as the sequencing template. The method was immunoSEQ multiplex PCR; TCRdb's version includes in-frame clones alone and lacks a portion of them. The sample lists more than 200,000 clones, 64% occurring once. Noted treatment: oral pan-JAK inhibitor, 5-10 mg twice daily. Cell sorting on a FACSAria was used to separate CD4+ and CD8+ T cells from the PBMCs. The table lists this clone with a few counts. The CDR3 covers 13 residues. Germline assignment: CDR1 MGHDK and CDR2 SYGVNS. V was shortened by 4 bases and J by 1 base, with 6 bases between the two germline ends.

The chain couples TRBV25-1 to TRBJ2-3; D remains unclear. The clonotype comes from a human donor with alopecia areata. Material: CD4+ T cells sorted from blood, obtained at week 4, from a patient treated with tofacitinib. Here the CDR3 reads CASSVFGTDTQYF. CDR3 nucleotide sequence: TGTGCCAGCAGTGTATTTGGCACAGATACGCAGTATTTT.